The present TCR beta chain was sequenced within a study of shared clonotypes between healthy human individuals. General study points: Naive CD4 clonotype sharing across a few donors was 4% to 5.5%.

This CDR3 has 13 amino acids. Looked up from germline, CDR1 is SNHLY and CDR2 is FYNNEI. The ends lost 6 bases at V and 7 bases at J; junction bases unmatched: 5. Per sorted-subset replicate PCR, input was around 220 ng DNA, representing roughly 28,000 T cell genomes. Sequenced by immunoSEQ multiplex PCR; TCRdb stores in-frame clones only, minus some. The table shows roughly 2.2 million clones, with roughly 93% occurring only once. Points on this clone: The target antigen is unknown.

This sequence joins TRBV2 and TRBJ2-7, with 11 bases matching TRBD1. This clonotype was sampled from a man younger than 35 in good health. Some clones in this sample may be carry-over from other donors' samples. The sample was naive CD4+ T cells from PBMCs. Subset of the sample: CD45RA+ positively selected. The CDR3 is CASRPDRGREQYF. DNA of the CDR3: TGTGCCAGCAGACCGGACAGGGGGCGAGAGCAGTACTTC.